The present TCR beta chain was sequenced within a study of vaccination and CD4 T cells after COVID-19. As regards this clonotype: The antigen is unknown.

An Oncomine TCR Beta short-read assay was used to sequence the DNA from cultured CD4+ T cells. MiXCR was run by TCRdb on the PCR reads, yielding one entry per CDR3 protein. The sample lists approximately 7,100 distinct CDR3 sequences; 50% were seen once. The V segment lost 5 bases and the J segment 5 bases; nucleotides outside the gene matches: 8. CDR3 length equals 15 residues. Germline V gene data show CDR1 as MNHEY and CDR2 as SVGEGT. The sample's treatment: roughly 11-day PBMC culture with coronavirus spike peptide pools or control peptides (ViraFEST assay). CD4+ T cells that came from the unexposed donor were collected before the COVID-19 pandemic (2011-2018).

The J gene is TRBJ2-1, the V gene TRBV6-2 or TRBV6-3, with TRBD1 matching 8 bases. This sequence was found in a human donor in good health. The sample was CD4+ T cells from blood, cultured in vitro. The CDR3 sequence is CASSRPQGADNEQFF. DNA for the CDR3: TGTGCCAGCAGTAGACCCCAGGGGGCAGACAATGAGCAGTTCTTC.